This T cell receptor beta chain was recorded in a study of cytotoxic CD8 clonotypes in ibrutinib-treated CLL. For the study at large: With a range of 6 to 36, the median treatment time before response samples were taken was eleven to twelve months. There were, on average, nearly 260,000 productive templates and 85,000 to 95,000 productive rearrangements per sample. Study results and caveats: Sustained-remission and progressing patients diverged in sampling times.

The table came from immunoSEQ multiplex PCR; TCRdb's copy has only in-frame clones and leaves some out. The sample consists of 130,000 or so clones, around 77% of them appearing once. Turning to this clone: What it recognizes is unknown.

V was pared by 6 bases and J by 9 bases, with 18 bases between. Germline V lookup: CDR1 MNHEY, CDR2 SVGAGI. This CDR3 has 14 residues. The clonotype originates from a human donor with chronic lymphocytic leukemia. The chain recombines TRBV6-5 with TRBJ1-5; D is ambiguous. This specimen consisted of PBMCs, obtained after 12 months of ibrutinib treatment. This CDR3 reads CASSYRDPFWPQHF. In DNA, the CDR3 is TGTGCCAGCAGCTACAGAGACCCTTTTTGGCCCCAGCATTTT.